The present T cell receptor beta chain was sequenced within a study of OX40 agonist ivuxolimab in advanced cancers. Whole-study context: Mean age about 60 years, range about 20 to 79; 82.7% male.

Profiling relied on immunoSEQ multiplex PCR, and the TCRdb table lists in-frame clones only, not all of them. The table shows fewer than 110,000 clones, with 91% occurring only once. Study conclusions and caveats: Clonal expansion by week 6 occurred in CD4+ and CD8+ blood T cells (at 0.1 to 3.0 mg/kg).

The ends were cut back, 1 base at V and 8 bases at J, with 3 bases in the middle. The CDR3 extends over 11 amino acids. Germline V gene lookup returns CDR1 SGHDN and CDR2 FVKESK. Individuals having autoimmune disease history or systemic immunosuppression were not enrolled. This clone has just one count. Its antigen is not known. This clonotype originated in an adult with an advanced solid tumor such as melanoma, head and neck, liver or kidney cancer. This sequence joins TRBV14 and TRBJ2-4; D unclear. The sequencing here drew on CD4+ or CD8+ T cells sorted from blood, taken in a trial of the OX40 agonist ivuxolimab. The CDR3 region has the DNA TGTGCCAGCAGCCAAGCACACATTCAGTACTTC. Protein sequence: CASSQAHIQYF.